The 20 T cell receptor beta chains below come from one sample, sequenced in a study of blood T cell repertoires in COVID-19. Assay: immunoSEQ multiplex PCR; the TCRdb copy retains only in-frame clones and omits some. The sample carries 150,000 to 200,000 clones, about 81% recorded once. What was sequenced was peripheral blood. The receptors were sampled from a man aged 25 to 40 with active or convalescent COVID-19.

This chain uses TRBV6-5 with TRBJ2-7; D ambiguous. Germline assignment: CDR1 MNHEY and CDR2 SVGAGI. The CDR3 spans 15 residues. The germline V and J ends were trimmed by 6 bases and 0 bases, with 15 bases remaining between them. The DNA for the CDR3 is TGTGCCAGCAGAAAGGAGCAGTGGAGCTCCTACGAGCAGTACTTC. This sequence encodes CASRKEQWSSYEQYF.

The V and J genes are TRBV7-3 and TRBJ2-6; TRBD1 is a possible D gene (7 bases). V was trimmed by 8 bases and J by 1 base, leaving 18 bases between them. This CDR3 has 17 amino acids. In germline, CDR1 is SGHTA, CDR2 FQGTGA. The CDR3 region is CASGAGGGRSGANVLTF. CDR3 coding DNA: TGTGCCAGCGGTGCAGGGGGAGGTCGGTCTGGGGCCAACGTCCTGACTTTC. Full variable domain (outside the CDR3, taken from reference TRBV7-3 and TRBJ2-6): GAGVSQTPSNKVTEKGKYVELRCDPISGHTALYWYRQSLGQGPEFLIYFQGTGAADDSGLPNDRFFAVRPEGSVSTLKIQRTERGDSAVYLCASGAGGGRSGANVLTFGAGSRLTVL.

V usage is TRBV7-3 and J usage is TRBJ1-2, with D possibly matching TRBD1 (6 bases). Germline values: CDR1 SGHTA, CDR2 FQGTGA. The CDR3 spans 13 residues. The germline V and J ends were trimmed by 2 bases and 8 bases, with 12 bases remaining between them. The DNA for the CDR3 is TGTGCCAGCAGCTTATCAGGGGTTGGCGGCTACACCTTC. It yields the protein CASSLSGVGGYTF. The variable domain in full, completed from reference TRBV7-3 and TRBJ1-2, reads GAGVSQTPSNKVTEKGKYVELRCDPISGHTALYWYRQSLGQGPEFLIYFQGTGAADDSGLPNDRFFAVRPEGSVSTLKIQRTERGDSAVYLCASSLSGVGGYTFGSGTRLTVV.

V and J are TRBV9 and TRBJ1-2; D is undetermined. V gave up 7 bases and J gave up 3 bases, with 13 bases separating them. Germline lookup yields CDR1 SGDLS and CDR2 YYNGEE. There are 13 residues in the CDR3. The CDR3 nucleotides read TGTGCCAGCGAAGAGGTTAATCACTATGGCTACACCTTC. This codes for CASEEVNHYGYTF. The full variable domain, completed using reference TRBV9 and TRBJ1-2, is DSGVTQTPKHLITATGQRVTLRCSPRSGDLSVYWYQQSLDQGLQFLIQYYNGEERAKGNILERFSAQQFPDLHSELNLSSLELGDSALYFCASEEVNHYGYTFGSGTRLTVV.

The rearrangement uses TRBV10-1 and TRBJ1-2, with 7 bases matching TRBD1. CDR3 size: 13 residues. CDR1 is WNHNN and CDR2 is SYGVQD in the germline V gene (reference sequence). V trimming: 0 bases; J trimming: 7 bases; junction bases outside the gene matches: 2. The CDR3 loop is CASSESGGSGYTF. In DNA, the CDR3 is TGCGCCAGCAGTGAGTCAGGGGGCTCTGGCTACACCTTC.

The chain is built from TRBV3-1 (or the pseudogene TRBV3-2) and TRBJ1-1, with a possible D match to TRBD1 (5 bases). This CDR3 region has 16 residues. CDR1 and CDR2 (germline): LGHDT, YNNKEL (reference sequence). Trimming left V 1 base short and J 1 base short, with 13 bases between. The CDR3 spells CASSQVSGLWNTEAFF. CDR3 bases: TGTGCCAGCAGCCAAGTTTCGGGACTCTGGAACACTGAAGCTTTCTTT.

The CDR3, as DNA: TGTGCCAGCAGTTCCCCCCGGACAGTCAATCAGCCCCAGCATTTT. This sequence encodes CASSSPRTVNQPQHF. V is TRBV28 and J is TRBJ1-5, with D possibly TRBD1 on 6 matching bases. The CDR3 covers 15 residues. The V end was cut by 4 bases, the J end by 3 bases, with 13 bases between. The germline gives CDR1 MDHEN, CDR2 SYDVKM. Variable domain in full (rest from reference TRBV28 and TRBJ1-5): DVKVTQSSRYLVKRTGEKVFLECVQDMDHENMFWYRQDPGLGLRLIYFSYDVKMKEKGDIPEGYSVSREKKERFSLILESASTNQTSMYLCASSSPRTVNQPQHFGDGTRLSIL.

V and J are TRBV19 and TRBJ1-5; 11 bases agree with TRBD1. From germline, CDR1 is LNHDA and CDR2 SQIVND (reference sequence). The CDR3 is 17 residues long. The V and J ends lost 7 bases and 1 base, in that order; junction bases with no gene match: 9. The CDR3 loop reads CASTYEGTGGSNQPQHF. For the CDR3, the DNA is TGTGCCAGTACCTATGAAGGGACAGGGGGAAGCAATCAGCCCCAGCATTTT.

The chain employs TRBV4-1 and TRBJ2-7; TRBD2 agrees at 7 bases. Germline assignment: CDR1 MGHRA and CDR2 YSYEKL. J was trimmed by 1 base and V by 2 bases; bases with no gene match: 2. The CDR3 loop spans 14 amino acids. The CDR3 loop is CASSQPGLSYEQYF. Here the CDR3 DNA reads TGCGCCAGCAGCCAACCGGGACTATCCTACGAGCAGTACTTC.

This clone showed up just a few times. V usage is TRBV2 and J usage is TRBJ2-3; D is perhaps TRBD2 (6 bases). Between the trimmed V and J ends, which lost 8 bases and 0 bases, there was a span of 15 bases. Germline assignment: CDR1 SNHLY and CDR2 FYNNEI. This CDR3 has 15 residues. The CDR3 here is CASGREATSTDTQYF. The CDR3 DNA reads TGTGCCAGCGGGCGGGAAGCGACTAGCACAGATACGCAGTATTTT.

The chain joins TRBV6-1 to TRBJ2-7; 11 bases are shared with TRBD2. This CDR3 comprises 15 residues. The germline V gene encodes CDR1 MNHNS and CDR2 SASEGT. The V gene end was trimmed by 1 base and the J gene end by 3 bases; junction bases not matched to a gene: 2. The CDR3 region is CASSEGLAGNYEQYF. The CDR3, as DNA: TGTGCCAGCAGTGAAGGACTAGCGGGGAACTACGAGCAGTACTTC.

The chain employs TRBV12-3 or TRBV12-4 and TRBJ1-2; D may be TRBD1 (6 bases). V shed 3 bases and J shed 5 bases, with 10 bases lying between them. The CDR3 has 13 residues. The CDR3 nucleotides are TGTGCCAGCAGTTTTTCAGGACAGTATGGCTACACCTTC. Protein product: CASSFSGQYGYTF.

V usage is TRBV28 and J usage is TRBJ1-2; 7 bases fit TRBD1. In germline, CDR1 is MDHEN, CDR2 SYDVKM. The CDR3 consists of 16 residues. The trim removed 2 bases at V and 5 bases at J, leaving 11 bases unmatched. CDR3 DNA: TGTGCCAGCAGTTTAATCGGGTACAGGGGACGGTATGGCTACACCTTC. It yields the protein CASSLIGYRGRYGYTF.

The chain carries TRBV7-9 and TRBJ2-3; TRBD2 agrees at 11 bases. The CDR3 contains 16 residues. V shed 4 bases, J shed 4 bases, and the junction held 7 bases outside the gene matches. Germline values: CDR1 SEHNR, CDR2 FQNEAQ (reference sequence). The CDR3 DNA reads TGTGCCAGCAGCTCACTAGCGGGGGTTAAATCAGATACGCAGTATTTT. Protein: CASSSLAGVKSDTQYF.

The chain carries TRBV6-1 and TRBJ1-2; D remains unclear. The CDR3 is 13 amino acids. From germline, CDR1 is MNHNS and CDR2 SASEGT. Deletions cut 2 bases from V and 2 bases from J, with 6 bases between. The CDR3 loop reads CASSENTNYGYTF. The CDR3 nucleotides are TGTGCCAGCAGTGAAAACACGAACTATGGCTACACCTTC.

The chain has TRBV4-1 and TRBJ1-5, with 8 positions matching TRBD1. The CDR3 runs to 16 residues. Germline lookup yields CDR1 MGHRA and CDR2 YSYEKL. V lost 5 bases and J lost 5; bases outside the gene matches: 11. CDR3 sequence: CASSYLPDRADQPQHF. The DNA for the CDR3 is TGCGCCAGCAGCTACCTACCGGACAGGGCTGATCAGCCCCAGCATTTT.

J is TRBJ1-3 and V is TRBV19; TRBD1 is a possible D gene (6 bases). Looked up from germline, CDR1 is LNHDA and CDR2 is SQIVND (reference sequence). Trimming cost V 6 bases and J 4 bases, with 16 bases left between them. The CDR3 contains 15 residues. The CDR3 loop reads CASSRQDVEGNTIYF. The CDR3, as DNA: TGTGCCAGTAGCCGACAGGACGTGGAAGGAAACACCATATATTTT.

This chain links TRBV5-1 with TRBJ1-2, with D hard to call. Germline lookup yields CDR1 SGHRS and CDR2 YFSETQ. Trimming shortened V by 0 bases and J by 7 bases, and 7 bases separated the two germline ends. The CDR3 has 12 residues. The CDR3 loop is CASSLARGGYTF. The CDR3 nucleotides read TGCGCCAGCAGCTTGGCCCGGGGTGGCTACACCTTC.

This chain uses TRBV12-1 with TRBJ2-3; no check of the table's D call, TRBD2, against the DNA was made. TRBV12-1 is tagged as a pseudogene. The CDR3 covers 12 residues. CDR3 residues: CASSFARHTQYF. The CDR3 nucleotides read TGTGCCAGCAGCTTTGCGCGGCATACGCAGTATTTT.

On this clone itself: No conserved phenylalanine or tryptophan is present at the end of the CDR3, so a read error is the likely explanation. Because the CDR3's place on the DNA is in doubt, the DNA is left out and the CDR3 is given as listed by TCRdb. V and J are TRBV30 and TRBJ1-2; TRBD1 reflects the table's D call only, with no check against the DNA. The CDR3 is 12 amino acids long, termini counted. Germline V lookup: CDR1 GTSNPN, CDR2 SVGIG (reference sequence). This CDR3 reads CAWSVLTTGYYI.